Shown below are 20 T cell receptor beta chains from a single sample sequenced in a study of CD8 T cells in Susac syndrome. Random hexamers primed reverse transcription of 0.5 to 1 ug RNA. TCRdb processed the immunoSEQ multiplex PCR reads anew with MiXCR; each CDR3 protein has one entry. The sample holds 150,000 to 180,000 distinct CDR3 sequences, approximately 95% seen once. The specimen sequenced was CD4+ T cells from PBMCs. Every receptor here comes from a human donor with Susac syndrome.

CDR3 residues: CASSSRDLGRGYGYTF. CDR3 nucleotide sequence: TGTGCCAGCAGCTCCCGGGACCTCGGGAGGGGGTATGGCTACACCTTC. The chain combines TRBV7-2 with TRBJ1-2; tentative D call: TRBD1 (6 bases). Germline loops: CDR1 SGHTA, CDR2 FQGNSA. V lost 4 bases to trimming and J lost 5 bases, with 20 bases between them. The CDR3 has 16 residues.

The chain combines TRBV12-3 or TRBV12-4 with TRBJ1-5; TRBD1 matches at 10 bases. The CDR3 is made up of 16 amino acids. J was trimmed by 11 bases and V by 5 bases; bases with no gene match: 15. The CDR3 DNA reads TGTGCCAGCAGTGCCTCCGGGACAGGGGACTGGGGGACCCAGCATTTT. Translating it yields CASSASGTGDWGTQHF.

V gene TRBV9 combines with J gene TRBJ1-3; the match to TRBD1 covers 8 bases. The CDR3 runs to 16 residues. The V gene end was trimmed by 4 bases and the J gene end by 2 bases; junction bases not matched to a gene: 8. Per the germline V gene, CDR1 is SGDLS and CDR2 is YYNGEE. The chain's CDR3 is CASSLLDRATGNTIYF. CDR3 coding DNA: TGTGCCAGCAGCCTGTTGGACAGGGCTACTGGAAACACCATATATTTT.

CDR3 coding DNA: TGTGCCAGCAGTACTCGACAGGGAGTGAACACTGAAGCTTTCTTT. Translation: CASSTRQGVNTEAFF. The chain couples TRBV6-2 or TRBV6-3 to TRBJ1-1, with 7 bases aligning to TRBD1. Germline loops: CDR1 MNHEY, CDR2 SVGEGT. Trimming at V came to 5 bases and at J to 0 bases, leaving 6 bases not matched to a gene. The CDR3 runs to 15 residues.

This sequence joins TRBV9 and TRBJ2-7, with no clear D. V shed 0 bases and J shed 2 bases, with 12 bases lying between them. CDR1 and CDR2 (germline): SGDLS, YYNGEE. This CDR3 has 15 amino acids. In DNA, the CDR3 is TGTGCCAGCAGCGTAGGGGAAGGACCCCCCTACGAGCAGTACTTC. It encodes CASSVGEGPPYEQYF.

This chain joins TRBV3-1 and TRBJ2-5; D is ambiguous. Trimming cost V 1 base and J 1 base, with 7 bases left between them. CDR1 LGHDT and CDR2 YNNKEL come from the germline V gene (reference sequence). The CDR3 is 14 amino acids. CDR3 nucleotide sequence: TGTGCCAGCAGCCAAGGAGTCTTCCAAGAGACCCAGTACTTC. This gives the protein CASSQGVFQETQYF.

The chain joins TRBV7-2 to TRBJ2-7; D is undetermined. Per the germline V gene, CDR1 is SGHTA and CDR2 is FQGNSA. There are 13 residues in the CDR3. V lost 4 bases and J 0 bases, leaving 7 bases between the germline ends. CDR3 amino acids: CASSSISSYEQYF. The CDR3 DNA follows: TGTGCCAGCAGCTCAATCAGCTCCTACGAGCAGTACTTC.

This clonotype has just one count. V is TRBV23-1 and J is TRBJ2-7; D uncertain. TRBV23-1 is flagged as an ORF with uncertain function. The CDR3 covers 8 residues. The V and J ends lost 5 bases and 11 bases respectively, with 4 bases between them. The CDR3 sequence: CASSYKYF. The CDR3 DNA sequence: TGCGCCAGCAGTTATAAGTACTTC.

This sequence joins TRBV24-1 and TRBJ2-1, with D perhaps matching TRBD2 (6 bases). The CDR3 extends over 15 amino acids. Germline V gene lookup returns CDR1 KGHDR and CDR2 SFDVKD. The ends were cut back, 4 bases at V and 5 bases at J, with 14 bases in the middle. The CDR3 region is CATSDPSGGDNEQFF. The CDR3 DNA reads TGTGCCACCAGTGACCCCTCCGGGGGAGACAATGAGCAGTTCTTC.

The V call is TRBV5-4, the J call TRBJ2-7; tentatively, D is TRBD1 (6 bases). CDR3 length equals 15 residues. V gave up 5 bases and J gave up 0 bases, with 15 bases separating them. The V gene's germline CDR1 is SGHNT and CDR2 YYREEE (reference sequence). For the CDR3, the DNA is TGTGCCAGCAGATTCGACGTGGACAGCTCCTACGAGCAGTACTTC. As protein: CASRFDVDSSYEQYF.

CDR3 region: CSASFVQVSKGAFF. The CDR3 coding sequence is TGCAGTGCTAGCTTTGTTCAGGTCTCCAAGGGGGCTTTCTTT. V and J are TRBV20-1 and TRBJ1-1; a possible D gene is TRBD1 (5 bases). Per the germline V gene, CDR1 is DFQATT and CDR2 is SNEGSKA (reference sequence). The CDR3 length is 14 residues. Trimming left V 3 bases short and J 11 bases short, with 22 bases between.

V usage is TRBV12-5 and J usage is TRBJ2-1, with 7 bases lining up with TRBD1. Losses at the gene ends were 1 base for V and 2 bases for J; bases not matched to a gene: 2. Looked up from germline, CDR1 is LGHNT and CDR2 is FRNRAP. The CDR3 runs to 15 residues. CDR3 residues: CASGLDRGPYNEQFF. The CDR3 nucleotides read TGTGCTAGTGGTTTGGACAGGGGACCCTACAATGAGCAGTTCTTC.

CDR3 residues: CSVDGGGDTQYF. Here the CDR3 DNA reads TGCAGCGTTGACGGAGGTGGAGATACGCAGTATTTT. This chain joins TRBV29-1 and TRBJ2-3, with D tentatively TRBD2 (5 bases). Between the trimmed V and J ends, which lost 3 bases and 5 bases, there was a span of 9 bases. The V gene's germline CDR1 is SQVTM and CDR2 ANQGSEA. This CDR3 contains 12 residues.

This clonotype was detected only a few times. This chain links TRBV6-2 or TRBV6-3 with TRBJ1-2; D not resolved. Germline V lookup: CDR1 MNHEY, CDR2 SVGEGT. V lost 5 bases and J lost 1, with 8 bases in between. The CDR3 is 13 amino acids. CDR3 protein: CASSPDNNYGYTF. The CDR3 region has the DNA TGTGCCAGCAGTCCCGACAATAACTATGGCTACACCTTC.

The V and J genes are TRBV12-3 or TRBV12-4 and TRBJ1-1; 7 bases line up with TRBD1. The CDR3 spans 12 residues. J lost 6 bases, V lost 7 bases, and 5 bases had no gene match. CDR3 in amino acids: CASNRQGAEAFF. In DNA form, the CDR3 reads TGTGCCAGCAACCGACAGGGCGCTGAAGCTTTCTTT.

This sequence joins TRBV19 and TRBJ1-1, with 8 bases aligning to TRBD1. Trimming removed 7 bases from V and 1 base from J; junction bases left unmatched: 5. Germline assignment: CDR1 LNHDA and CDR2 SQIVND (reference sequence). CDR3 size: 14 residues. CDR3: CASTVGQGNTEAFF. The CDR3 nucleotides are TGTGCCAGTACCGTAGGACAGGGGAACACTGAAGCTTTCTTT. Supplemented by reference TRBV19 and TRBJ1-1, the full variable domain reads DGGITQSPKYLFRKEGQNVTLSCEQNLNHDAMYWYRQDPGQGLRLIYYSQIVNDFQKGDIAEGYSVSREKKESFPLTVTSAQKNPTAFYLCASTVGQGNTEAFFGQGTRLTVV.

The V gene is TRBV5-4, the J gene TRBJ2-2; D gene unclear. Trimming cost V 4 bases and J 6 bases, with 10 bases left between them. This CDR3 has 13 residues. CDR1 is SGHNT, CDR2 YYREEE, per germline (reference sequence). This CDR3 reads CASSPRVPGELFF. The CDR3 region has the DNA TGTGCCAGCAGCCCCCGGGTCCCCGGGGAGCTGTTTTTT. Complete variable domain (other parts from reference TRBV5-4 and TRBJ2-2): ETGVTQSPTHLIKTRGQQVTLRCSSQSGHNTVSWYQQALGQGPQFIFQYYREEENGRGNFPPRFSGLQFPNYSSELNVNALELDDSALYLCASSPRVPGELFFGEGSRLTVL.

The V and J genes are TRBV25-1 and TRBJ1-6, with TRBD1 as a possible D gene (6 bases). The V end lost 2 bases, the J end lost 13 bases, and 12 bases lay between the germline ends. In germline, CDR1 is MGHDK, CDR2 SYGVNS. The CDR3 runs to 13 residues. As DNA, the CDR3 is TGTGCCAGCAGTGAACCGCAGGGGCACCCCCTCCACTTT. Protein: CASSEPQGHPLHF.

V gene TRBV27 combines with J gene TRBJ1-6, with D perhaps TRBD1 (6 bases). Trimming pared 5 bases from V and 7 bases from J, leaving 15 bases between. Germline V gene lookup returns CDR1 MNHEY and CDR2 SMNVEV (reference sequence). CDR3 length: 15 residues. CDR3 region: CASSPSRTANSPLHF. The DNA of the CDR3 is TGTGCCAGCAGTCCCTCGAGGACAGCGAATTCACCCCTCCACTTT.

This chain joins TRBV29-1 and TRBJ2-3; D unresolved. Trimming took off 8 bases at V and 1 base at J, with 13 bases between the two ends. This CDR3 comprises 13 residues. Germline V gene sequence: CDR1 SQVTM, CDR2 ANQGSEA. The CDR3 coding sequence is TGCAGCAAACTCCAGTCCGGCACAGATACGCAGTATTTT. Amino acids: CSKLQSGTDTQYF.